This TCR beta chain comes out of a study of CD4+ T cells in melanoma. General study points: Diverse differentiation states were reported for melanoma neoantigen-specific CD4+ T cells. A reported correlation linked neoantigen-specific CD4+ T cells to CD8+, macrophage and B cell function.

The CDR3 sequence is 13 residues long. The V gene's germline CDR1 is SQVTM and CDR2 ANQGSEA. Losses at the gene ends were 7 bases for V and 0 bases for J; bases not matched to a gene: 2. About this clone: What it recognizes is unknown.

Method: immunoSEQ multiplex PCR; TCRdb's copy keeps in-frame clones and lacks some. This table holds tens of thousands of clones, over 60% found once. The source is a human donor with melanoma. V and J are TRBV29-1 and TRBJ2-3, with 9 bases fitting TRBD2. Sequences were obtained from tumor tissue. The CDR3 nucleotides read TGCAGCGGTGGACTAGCGAGCACAGATACGCAGTATTTT. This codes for CSGGLASTDTQYF.